The T cell receptor (beta chain) under discussion was sequenced for a study of cytomegalovirus exposure and HLA in healthy donors. General observations from the study: Later on, an analysis showed TCR association rates differing by HLA locus, with DRB1 the most and HLA-C the fewest.

In the case of this clone: The antigen is undetermined.

Trimming at V came to 3 bases and at J to 4 bases, leaving 14 bases not matched to a gene. The CDR3 is 17 amino acids. CDR1 is GTSNPN, CDR2 SVGIG, per germline (reference sequence). Both 60 Vbeta primers and 13 Jbeta primers went into the PCR. The protocol was immunoSEQ multiplex PCR, while the TCRdb copy is restricted to in-frame clones and leaves out a portion. The top ten hold 4% to 5% of the sample, which has 110,000 or so clones, under 80% seen once. The TCR was taken from a woman aged 40-49 years in good health and CMV-seropositive. The material sequenced was PBMCs. The chain recombines TRBV30 with TRBJ2-3; 9 bases fit TRBD2. CDR3 region: CAWSPLVISGRPDTQYF. The DNA of the CDR3 is TGTGCCTGGAGCCCCCTAGTTATTAGCGGGAGACCAGATACGCAGTATTTT. Based on the CDR3 plus reference TRBV30 and TRBJ2-3, the full variable domain is SQTIHQWPATLVQPVGSPLSLECTVEGTSNPNLYWYRQAAGRGLQLLFYSVGIGQISSEVPQNLSASRPQDRQFILSSKKLLLSDSGFYLCAWSPLVISGRPDTQYFGPGTRLTVL.